This TCR beta chain is drawn from a study of T cell responses to AZD1222 COVID-19 vaccine. Clones were read by immunoSEQ multiplex PCR, and TCRdb kept only the in-frame ones, dropping some. The sample gives 90,000 to 120,000 clones, around 90% of which show up once; 5.5% to 8.5% is in the top ten. Study-level points and caveats: At 160-218 and 743-854, vaccine-associated CD4 TCRs were dominant, and they spanned spike.

A note on this clone: Its antigen is unknown.

The CDR3 is made up of 14 amino acids. Trimming cost V 5 bases and J 11 bases; bases outside gene matches: 8. Germline V CDR1 and CDR2: LNHDA, SQIVND (reference sequence). Specimen: peripheral blood, collected on day 0 of AZD1222 vaccination. The chain uses TRBV19 and TRBJ1-6; TRBD1 agrees at 8 bases. The origin of this receptor is an adult in good health. The CDR3 nucleotides are TGTGCCAGTAGTTCTGGACAGGGCAGTACACCCCTCCACTTT. This encodes CASSSGQGSTPLHF.